This TCR beta chain was captured in a study of T cells after yellow fever vaccination. Study-level findings and limits: The booster response re-showed most primary clones: approximately 95% CD4, around 85% CD8. Though it reached lower strength, the secondary response hit its peak faster, day 5 versus 15. There was a possibility that FACS-sorted repertoires contained abundant clonotypes contaminating from the bulk population.

Germline V CDR1 and CDR2: SGHVS, FQNEAQ. This CDR3 region has 12 residues. V was clipped by 5 bases and J by 2 bases, with 5 bases between them. Making TCR cDNA involved 5'RACE template switching, which added UMIs and a universal primer site. In TCRdb, the 5' RACE reads were re-called with MiXCR into one record per CDR3 protein. The data contain a few hundred thousand distinct CDR3 sequences, 3.6% of them singletons. This clonotype occurred many times. Its antigen remains unidentified. The receptor's source is a man younger than 30 who received the YFV17D yellow fever vaccine. The chain joins TRBV7-8 to TRBJ2-3; D gene unclear. This specimen was PBMCs, taken on the day of the yellow fever booster vaccination. CDR3 coding DNA: TGTGCCAGCAGCCAGACCACAGATACGCAGTATTTT. Translation gives CASSQTTDTQYF.